This T cell receptor beta chain was observed in a study of T-cell reconstitution after alpha-beta-depleted transplantation in children. Study results and caveats: T-cell numbers and diversity, one year after transplant, stemmed largely from T cells that were newly produced. Alpha-beta T cells about two months after transplant reportedly derived from several hundred expanded graft clones. TCRbeta diversity was high at day 60 in some patients (a result of surviving recipient T cells and thymic progenitors).

The authors prepared the TCRbeta library with unique molecular identifiers. MiXCR was run by TCRdb on the PCR reads, yielding one entry per CDR3 protein. The data contain roughly 28,000 distinct CDR3 sequences, around 17% of them singletons. This clonotype was observed many times. Antigen unknown. Germline loops: CDR1 MNHEY, CDR2 SVGAGI. Trimming removed 4 bases from V and 0 bases from J; junction bases left unmatched: 2. The CDR3 contains 16 residues. This chain links TRBV6-5 with TRBJ2-3; 12 nucleotides agree with TRBD2. This specimen was PBMCs, mostly from graft donor cells, taken 60 days after TCRalphabeta/CD19-depleted stem cell transplant. The sequence was obtained from a male patient under 10 years old who had a stem cell transplant for acute lymphoblastic leukemia, so the T cells may come from the graft donor. CDR3 nucleotides: TGTGCCAGCAGTTCCCTAGCGGGAGGGAGCACAGATACGCAGTATTTT. Its protein is CASSSLAGGSTDTQYF.